These 18 T cell receptor beta chains came from one sample sequenced in a study of molecular identifiers for immune sequencing clone quantification. TCRdb independently ran MiXCR on the PCR reads; one entry per CDR3 protein. The data show about 640,000 distinct CDR3 sequences, roughly 21% seen once. The sample was naive CD8+ T cells from blood, with Jurkat cell RNA spiked in. Subset meaning: FACS-sorted CD8+CD4-CCR7+CD45RA+ naive T cells. Source of these receptors: a human donor in good health. Some libraries in this study had Jurkat cell RNA spiked in.

V and J are TRBV6-1 and TRBJ1-2; possibly TRBD1 for D (5 bases). V lost 1 base to trimming and J lost 4 bases, with 10 bases between them. Germline CDR1 is MNHNS and CDR2 is SASEGT. The CDR3 runs to 14 residues. For the CDR3, the DNA is TGTGCCAGCAGTGAAGGGGGCAGCGGCTATGGCTACACCTTC. This translates into CASSEGGSGYGYTF.

In its sample, this clonotype was seen once. J is TRBJ2-7 and V is TRBV4-2; TRBD2 aligns across 13 bases. The CDR3 runs to 17 residues. Germline values: CDR1 LGHNA, CDR2 YNFKEQ. J gave up 3 bases and V 4 bases, and 9 bases lay outside the gene matches. CDR3 DNA: TGTGCCAGCAGCCGAGTCGCCGGGACTAGCGGGAACTACGAGCAGTACTTC. This encodes CASSRVAGTSGNYEQYF.

Remarks on this clonotype: A single base separates this from a much larger clone, so it may be a read error. This rearrangement joins TRBV6-6 to TRBJ2-5, with 10 bases fitting TRBD2. This CDR3 has 16 amino acids. In germline, CDR1 is MNHNY, CDR2 SVGAGI (reference sequence). The CDR3 reads CASSYLASGSQEAQYF. The CDR3 DNA sequence: TGTGCCAGCAGTTACCTGGCTAGCGGGAGCCAAGAGGCCCAGTACTTC.

The table lists this clonotype with many counts. This rearrangement joins TRBV7-2 to TRBJ2-7, with 8 positions matching TRBD1. V was clipped by 3 bases and J by 5 bases; unmatched bases: 15. Germline-derived CDR1 and CDR2 are SGHTA and FQGNSA. The CDR3 runs 17 residues. Written as DNA, the CDR3 is TGTGCCAGCAGCTTTCCCTCAGGGGGCGATTATTCGGACGAGCAGTACTTC. This sequence encodes CASSFPSGGDYSDEQYF.

In regard to this clonotype: A junction boundary mismatches the germline segment, possibly from a read error. This chain connects TRBV6-2 or TRBV6-3 to TRBJ2-7; maybe TRBD1 (6 bases). The CDR3 runs 12 residues. Germline loops: CDR1 MNHEY, CDR2 SVGEGT. CDR3 sequence (DNA): TGTGCCAGCAGTACAGGGTTATACGAGCGGTACTTC. It encodes CASSTGLYERYF.

This clonotype was picked up many times. The chain joins TRBV4-3 to TRBJ2-1, with TRBD2 identical over 10 bases. Germline V gives CDR1 LGHNA, CDR2 YSLEER. The V and J ends lost 1 base and 2 bases, in that order; junction bases with no gene match: 14. CDR3 length: 20 residues. The CDR3 DNA reads TGCGCCAGCAGCCAAGGGGCTAGCGGGGGTACCCTTCACGCCTACAATGAGCAGTTCTTC. It yields the protein CASSQGASGGTLHAYNEQFF.

Notes on this clonotype: Mismatch with germline at one junction end may stem from a read error. This chain uses TRBV12-3 or TRBV12-4 with TRBJ2-5; 7 bases map to TRBD1. This CDR3 region has 15 residues. In DNA, the CDR3 is TGTGCCGGCAGTCCCACCGACAGGGCATGGGAGACCCAGTACTTC. It specifies CAGSPTDRAWETQYF.

On this clonotype itself: A read error may be the cause here, since a much bigger clone is one base away. This chain uses TRBV6-5 with TRBJ1-1; 7 bases fit TRBD1. From germline, CDR1 is MNHEY and CDR2 SVGAGI. This CDR3 has 13 amino acids. V lost 6 bases and J lost 9; bases outside the gene matches: 10. CDR3 bases: TGTGCCAGCAGCCCCTCCAGGGGGGGTAAAGCTTTCTTT. Amino acids: CASSPSRGGKAFF.

This clonotype was seen at least ten times. The V gene is TRBV5-6, the J gene TRBJ1-1, with 9 bases matching TRBD1. CDR3 length: 14 amino acids. After removal of 3 bases from V and 7 bases from J, the junction contained 7 bases not matched to a gene. Germline V gene lookup returns CDR1 SGHDT and CDR2 YYEEEE. The CDR3 region has the DNA TGTGCCAGCAGCTGGACCACAGGGGGCGATGAAGCTTTCTTT. This gives the protein CASSWTTGGDEAFF.

As concerns this clonotype: This may be a read error: a much more frequent sequence differs by one nucleotide. This sequence joins TRBV12-5 and TRBJ2-5; the D gene is possibly TRBD1 (5 bases). CDR3 length equals 14 residues. Trimming shortened V by 6 bases and J by 4 bases, and 15 bases separated the two germline ends. Germline V gives CDR1 LGHNT, CDR2 FRNRAP. The CDR3 sequence: CASGKSGRAETQYF. CDR3 bases: TGTGCTAGTGGCAAATCGGGCAGGGCAGAGACCCAGTACTTC.

This clonotype was counted a few times. V usage is TRBV30 and J usage is TRBJ1-1, with a tentative D call TRBD1 (5 bases). The germline V and J ends were trimmed by 2 bases and 5 bases, with 9 bases remaining between them. Per the germline V gene, CDR1 is GTSNPN and CDR2 is SVGIG (reference sequence). The CDR3 contains 12 residues. The CDR3 DNA reads as TGTGCCTGGAGTTCCCCAGGGACTGAAGCTTTCTTT. Translated, it gives CAWSSPGTEAFF.

In regard to this clonotype: A much more abundant neighbour one base away suggests this may be a read error. The rearrangement uses TRBV29-1 and TRBJ1-5; D gene ambiguous. The last part of the DNA fits TRBJ2-3 better; the J call may be wrong. The CDR3 contains 9 residues. CDR1 and CDR2 from the germline V gene are SQVTM and ANQGSEA. This chain's CDR3 is CSVCHQQYF. The DNA for the CDR3 is TGCAGCGTTTGTCATCAACAGTATTTT.

This clonotype showed up many times. The V and J genes are TRBV6-5 and TRBJ2-7, with 8 positions matching TRBD1. The CDR3 length is 14 residues. J gave up 5 bases and V 3 bases, and 6 bases lay outside the gene matches. In germline, CDR1 is MNHEY, CDR2 SVGAGI. CDR3 in amino acids: CASSYGPGGNEQYF. In DNA, the CDR3 is TGTGCCAGCAGTTATGGCCCAGGGGGCAACGAGCAGTACTTC.

V and J are TRBV3-1 and TRBJ2-3; D unresolved. V lost 1 base and J 10 bases, leaving 12 bases between the germline ends. This CDR3 has 13 residues. Looked up from germline, CDR1 is LGHDT and CDR2 is YNNKEL (reference sequence). The CDR3 loop reads CASSQALDRAQYF. The CDR3 DNA follows: TGTGCCAGCAGCCAAGCTCTAGATAGGGCGCAGTATTTT.

The sample holds many counts of this clonotype. This rearrangement joins TRBV7-6 to TRBJ2-5, with D tentatively TRBD1 (5 bases). The CDR3 covers 15 residues. The V end lost 4 bases, the J end lost 1 base, and 13 bases lay between the germline ends. CDR1 is SGHVS, CDR2 FNYEAQ, per germline. CDR3 bases: TGTGCCAGCAGCTCCCTAAGACAGTCCCAAGAGACCCAGTACTTC. It specifies CASSSLRQSQETQYF.

This clonotype was recorded at least ten times. The chain couples TRBV20-1 to TRBJ2-4; possibly TRBD1 for D (5 bases). This CDR3 comprises 15 residues. V shed 5 bases and J shed 3 bases, with 17 bases lying between them. The germline gives CDR1 DFQATT, CDR2 SNEGSKA (reference sequence). CDR3 in amino acids: CSAYREGEVKNIQYF. CDR3 sequence (DNA): TGCAGTGCTTACCGCGAAGGGGAAGTCAAAAACATTCAGTACTTC.

The chain couples TRBV7-9 to TRBJ1-2; D is undetermined. CDR3 length: 15 amino acids. Germline CDR1 and CDR2: SEHNR and FQNEAQ (reference sequence). The ends were cut back, 5 bases at V and 0 bases at J, with 13 bases in the middle. This CDR3 reads CASSPIPTANYGYTF. The CDR3 DNA sequence: TGTGCCAGCAGCCCCATACCCACTGCTAACTATGGCTACACCTTC.

This clonotype has a count of ten or more. The rearrangement joins TRBV5-1 to TRBJ2-1; 8 bases line up with TRBD1. Trimming removed 6 bases from V and 7 bases from J; junction bases left unmatched: 15. This CDR3 comprises 16 residues. Germline CDR1 and CDR2: SGHRS and YFSETQ. CDR3 sequence: CASTPIPGGSDNEQFF. The DNA for the CDR3 is TGCGCCAGCACCCCGATCCCAGGGGGCTCGGATAATGAGCAGTTCTTC.